One and the same sample provided the 9 T cell receptor beta chains below, sequenced in a study of T-cell memory formation after mild COVID-19 (dated by TCRdb to the early 2020s). The library came from 5' RACE. The instrument was an Illumina NovaSeq 6000. TCRdb trimmed the raw reads at Q25, called clones with MiXCR and kept productive beta chains. Rows are unified per CDR3 protein, each entry keeping the most common DNA and genes. A total of roughly 380,000 distinct CDR3 sequences appear in this sample, over 25% of them only once. Roughly 14% of the sample goes to the ten largest clones. Sequencing used PBMCs or a T cell subset sorted from them (not recorded which). The receptors were sampled from an adult woman who had mild COVID-19 (a few samples of this study predate the infection). The sample titles of this study are shuffled in the database, so cell type and time point are left out; the donor was told from shared clones.

The chain is built from TRBV12-3 or TRBV12-4 and TRBJ1-1, with D perhaps matching TRBD1 (5 bases). Trimming left V 2 bases short and J 4 bases short, with 11 bases between. The CDR3 covers 14 residues. In DNA, the CDR3 is TGTGCCAGCAGTTTACGGGAGGGGAGCACTGAAGCTTTCTTT. It yields the protein CASSLREGSTEAFF.

This chain connects TRBV30 to TRBJ1-1, with D possibly being TRBD1 (6 bases). Trimming removed 1 base at V and 6 bases at J, with 12 bases between. The CDR3 is made up of 13 amino acids. Germline assignment: CDR1 GTSNPN and CDR2 SVGIG (reference sequence). The CDR3 loop reads CAWSATGDSEAFF. The CDR3 bases are TGTGCCTGGAGTGCGACAGGAGATTCTGAAGCTTTCTTT.

There are a few counts of this clonotype. The J gene is TRBJ1-1, the V gene TRBV5-6; no clear D gene. Per germline, CDR1 SGHDT and CDR2 YYEEEE. Between the trimmed V and J ends, which lost 0 bases and 0 bases, there was a span of 6 bases. The CDR3 is made up of 14 amino acids. As DNA, the CDR3 is TGTGCCAGCAGCTTGGGTCCGATGAACACTGAAGCTTTCTTT. Protein: CASSLGPMNTEAFF.

The chain carries TRBV12-3 or TRBV12-4 and TRBJ2-5; the D gene could be TRBD1 or TRBD2 (5 bases each). The CDR3 is 14 residues long. V gave up 4 bases and J gave up 3 bases, with 12 bases separating them. CDR3 sequence (DNA): TGTGCCAGCAGTTCGAGGGACCGAAAAGAGACCCAGTACTTC. It translates to CASSSRDRKETQYF.

This clonotype was observed a handful of times. The CDR3, as DNA: TGTGCCAGCAGCGACACCGGTGGAGGGGGCGGGGAGACCCAGTACTTC. Residues: CASSDTGGGGGETQYF. The chain carries TRBV7-9 and TRBJ2-5, with D perhaps TRBD1 (7 bases). CDR3 length: 16 amino acids. Germline V gene lookup returns CDR1 SEHNR and CDR2 FQNEAQ (reference sequence). V shed 5 bases and J shed 5 bases, with 21 bases lying between them.

This clonotype was seen more than once but under ten times. V is TRBV12-3 or TRBV12-4 and J is TRBJ2-7, with D perhaps being TRBD1 or TRBD2 (7 bases each). CDR3 length equals 17 residues. Trimming took off 6 bases at V and 2 bases at J, with 23 bases between the two ends. CDR3 protein: CASRTGQTGGTPYEQYF. The CDR3 DNA follows: TGTGCCAGCAGGACGGGACAGACCGGGGGGACACCCTACGAGCAGTACTTC.

CDR3 DNA sequence: TGTGCCACCAGCAGAGGTGTTGGCGGTAGCACAGATACGCAGTATTTT. Its protein product is CATSRGVGGSTDTQYF. The chain carries TRBV15 and TRBJ2-3; D unresolved. V dropped 1 base and J dropped 0 bases, with 11 bases sitting between them. Germline CDR1 is LNHNV and CDR2 is YYDKDF (reference sequence). The CDR3 sequence is 16 residues long. The full variable domain, rest sourced from reference TRBV15 and TRBJ2-3, is DAMVIQNPRYQVTQFGKPVTLSCSQTLNHNVMYWYQQKSSQAPKLLFHYYDKDFNNEADTPDNFQSRRPNTSFCFLDIRSPGLGDTAMYLCATSRGVGGSTDTQYFGPGTRLTVL.

The rearrangement links TRBV20-1 to TRBJ1-1; tentatively, D is TRBD1 (5 bases). Germline V CDR1 and CDR2: DFQATT, SNEGSKA (reference sequence). Trimming removed 4 bases at V and 4 bases at J, with 19 bases between. The CDR3 runs 15 residues. The CDR3 nucleotides read TGCAGTGCTAAGGGACGCACAATCTGGGGCACTGAAGCTTTCTTT. Its translation: CSAKGRTIWGTEAFF.

This clonotype was counted a few times. The chain recombines TRBV24-1 with TRBJ2-5; the match to TRBD1 covers 7 bases. The CDR3 contains 14 residues. J was trimmed by 6 bases and V by 4 bases; bases with no gene match: 7. Germline V gives CDR1 KGHDR, CDR2 SFDVKD. CDR3 nucleotide sequence: TGTGCCACCAGTGAAGACAGGGTGGTCCAGACCCAGTACTTC. Translated: CATSEDRVVQTQYF.